The next 13 T cell receptor beta chains were all read from a single sample in a study of radiotherapy plus CTLA-4 blockade in lung cancer listed by TCRdb under 2018. The library was made by the immunoSEQ multiplex PCR assay. Here the immuneACCESS table is served through TCRdb, limited to in-frame sequences with V and J called. Missing clones are a known gap in these copies; in checked studies unresolved V genes cover under half, and the rest lacks a known reason. This sample holds some 46,000 clones; around 77% were observed only once. The biggest ten clones account for approximately 2.5% of the sample. This specimen was peripheral blood, taken from a patient treated with radiotherapy plus ipilimumab. These receptor sequences come from a human donor with non-small cell lung cancer whose response to radiotherapy plus ipilimumab could not be evaluated.

This chain links TRBV28 with TRBJ2-2; D unclear. Germline lookup yields CDR1 MDHEN and CDR2 SYDVKM. The CDR3 is made up of 12 amino acids. Trimming removed 4 bases at V and 7 bases at J, with 7 bases between. CDR3 in DNA: TGTGCCAGCAGTTCGTTCTTCGGGGAGCTGTTTTTT. Translating gives CASSSFFGELFF.

This clone was recorded a few times. The chain recombines TRBV6-1 with TRBJ2-5; 9 bases map to TRBD1. V trimming: 4 bases; J trimming: 4 bases; junction bases outside the gene matches: 4. The CDR3 length is 14 residues. Per germline, CDR1 MNHNS and CDR2 SASEGT. The DNA for the CDR3 is TGTGCCAGCAGTGTGGGACAGGGATCAGAGACCCAGTACTTC. Residues: CASSVGQGSETQYF.

This sequence joins TRBV7-2 and TRBJ2-7; 8 nucleotides agree with TRBD1. CDR1 and CDR2 from the germline V gene are SGHTA and FQGNSA. The CDR3 loop spans 15 amino acids. V trimming: 5 bases; J trimming: 0 bases; junction bases outside the gene matches: 6. The CDR3 loop is CASSRGGQGSYEQYF. The CDR3 DNA sequence: TGTGCCAGCAGCCGAGGAGGACAGGGCTCCTACGAGCAGTACTTC.

The gene calls are TRBV5-5 and TRBJ1-2, with 10 positions matching TRBD1. Germline V lookup: CDR1 SGHKS, CDR2 YYEKEE (reference sequence). The CDR3 loop spans 14 amino acids. Losses at the gene ends were 2 bases for V and 7 bases for J; bases not matched to a gene: 5. Written as DNA, the CDR3 is TGTGCCAGCAGCTTAGGACAGGGGGTGGCTGGCTACACCTTC. Its protein product is CASSLGQGVAGYTF. Full variable domain (remainder filled in from reference TRBV5-5 and TRBJ1-2): DAGVTQSPTHLIKTRGQQVTLRCSPISGHKSVSWYQQVLGQGPQFIFQYYEKEERGRGNFPDRFSARQFPNYSSELNVNALLLGDSALYLCASSLGQGVAGYTFGSGTRLTVV.

The genes are TRBV7-2 and TRBJ2-7; 7 bases fit TRBD2. This CDR3 is 16 amino acids long. With 0 bases clipped from V and 0 bases from J, the junction kept 5 bases outside the gene matches. Germline lookup yields CDR1 SGHTA and CDR2 FQGNSA. Here the CDR3 reads CASSLAGSGVSYEQYF. The CDR3 nucleotides read TGTGCCAGCAGCTTAGCGGGGAGCGGGGTCTCCTACGAGCAGTACTTC.

This chain joins TRBV19 and TRBJ2-6; 7 nucleotides match TRBD1. Germline V gene sequence: CDR1 LNHDA, CDR2 SQIVND (reference sequence). V lost 4 bases and J lost 2; bases outside the gene matches: 2. The CDR3 has 15 amino acids. The CDR3 protein is CASSKTGAGANVLTF. DNA of the CDR3: TGTGCCAGTAGTAAAACAGGGGCTGGGGCCAACGTCCTGACTTTC.

The CDR3 coding sequence is TGTGCCGGGGGGGCTAGCGGGAACGAGCAGTACTTC. This encodes CAGGASGNEQYF. The rearrangement joins TRBV6-6 to TRBJ2-7; TRBD2 agrees at 9 bases. The CDR3 is 12 residues long. V lost 11 bases to trimming and J lost 5 bases; unmatched junction nucleotides: 7. CDR1 is MNHNY and CDR2 is SVGAGI in the germline V gene (reference sequence).

The chain uses TRBV19 and TRBJ2-7; 7 nucleotides agree with TRBD2. The CDR3 has 15 amino acids. The germline V gene encodes CDR1 LNHDA and CDR2 SQIVND (reference sequence). J gave up 1 base and V 3 bases, and 6 bases lay outside the gene matches. In DNA form, the CDR3 reads TGTGCCAGTAGTATTCTCCGCGGGGGATCCTACGAGCAGTACTTC. Translating it yields CASSILRGGSYEQYF.

This clone appeared a few times. The J gene is TRBJ2-7, the V gene TRBV9, with 8 positions matching TRBD1. Germline CDR1 SGDLS, CDR2 YYNGEE. V dropped 4 bases and J dropped 5; count of bases not matched to a gene: 8. The CDR3 runs to 14 residues. The CDR3 loop reads CASSTGQGGHEQYF. The CDR3 DNA reads as TGTGCCAGCAGCACCGGACAGGGTGGCCACGAGCAGTACTTC.

J is TRBJ1-5 and V is TRBV19, with D maybe TRBD1 (6 bases). There are 16 residues in the CDR3. Looked up from germline, CDR1 is LNHDA and CDR2 is SQIVND (reference sequence). Deletions cut 4 bases from V and 1 base from J, with 14 bases between. The CDR3 region is CASSRTDWRSNQPQHF. CDR3 nucleotide sequence: TGTGCCAGTAGTAGGACAGACTGGCGGAGCAATCAGCCCCAGCATTTT.

This clone was recorded once. The V call is TRBV29-1, the J call TRBJ2-3; 14 positions match TRBD2. The CDR3 contains 18 residues. Unmatched junction bases numbered 11, after V lost 3 bases and J lost 3 bases. Per germline, CDR1 SQVTM and CDR2 ANQGSEA. CDR3 protein: CSVDGTSGRRASTDTQYF. Here the CDR3 DNA reads TGCAGCGTTGATGGGACTAGCGGGAGAAGGGCCTCGACAGATACGCAGTATTTT.

The V call is TRBV5-1, the J call TRBJ1-3, with D possibly being TRBD1 (5 bases). Germline values: CDR1 SGHRS, CDR2 YFSETQ. Trimming took 0 bases from V and 2 from J, leaving 9 bases between them. CDR3 length equals 15 residues. CDR3 DNA: TGCGCCAGCAGCTTGGATTGGGGGGCTGGAAACACCATATATTTT. Translating it yields CASSLDWGAGNTIYF.

The chain joins TRBV19 to TRBJ2-5; TRBD1 matches at 10 bases. Germline V gene data show CDR1 as LNHDA and CDR2 as SQIVND (reference sequence). J gave up 4 bases and V 8 bases, and 10 bases lay outside the gene matches. The CDR3 is 15 residues long. The CDR3 DNA reads TGTGCCAGTGCCATCACCGGGACAGGGGTAGAGACCCAGTACTTC. Translation gives CASAITGTGVETQYF.